This T cell receptor beta chain was sequenced in a study of siplizumab effects on memory and regulatory T cells. Study conclusions and caveats: The naive T cell population seemed more diverse than memory cells and seemed a major contributor to the alloresponse.

About this clone: The antigen is undetermined.

Germline V CDR1 and CDR2: LNHDA, SQIVND (reference sequence). This CDR3 is 14 amino acids long. V was clipped by 7 bases and J by 3 bases; unmatched bases: 6. Assays covered roughly 10^5 TCR templates per sample. Sequenced by immunoSEQ multiplex PCR; TCRdb stores in-frame clones only, minus some. This table has roughly 92,000 clones, around 94% appearing once. The clonotype comes from a human donor in good health. This rearrangement joins TRBV19 to TRBJ2-3, with TRBD1 matching over 8 bases. Sequencing used non-Treg CD4+ T cells sorted from blood. The CDR3 DNA sequence: TGTGCCAGTATCCCCGACAGGGGAACAGATACGCAGTATTTT. Amino acids: CASIPDRGTDTQYF. Full variable domain (remainder filled in from reference TRBV19 and TRBJ2-3): DGGITQSPKYLFRKEGQNVTLSCEQNLNHDAMYWYRQDPGQGLRLIYYSQIVNDFQKGDIAEGYSVSREKKESFPLTVTSAQKNPTAFYLCASIPDRGTDTQYFGPGTRLTVL.